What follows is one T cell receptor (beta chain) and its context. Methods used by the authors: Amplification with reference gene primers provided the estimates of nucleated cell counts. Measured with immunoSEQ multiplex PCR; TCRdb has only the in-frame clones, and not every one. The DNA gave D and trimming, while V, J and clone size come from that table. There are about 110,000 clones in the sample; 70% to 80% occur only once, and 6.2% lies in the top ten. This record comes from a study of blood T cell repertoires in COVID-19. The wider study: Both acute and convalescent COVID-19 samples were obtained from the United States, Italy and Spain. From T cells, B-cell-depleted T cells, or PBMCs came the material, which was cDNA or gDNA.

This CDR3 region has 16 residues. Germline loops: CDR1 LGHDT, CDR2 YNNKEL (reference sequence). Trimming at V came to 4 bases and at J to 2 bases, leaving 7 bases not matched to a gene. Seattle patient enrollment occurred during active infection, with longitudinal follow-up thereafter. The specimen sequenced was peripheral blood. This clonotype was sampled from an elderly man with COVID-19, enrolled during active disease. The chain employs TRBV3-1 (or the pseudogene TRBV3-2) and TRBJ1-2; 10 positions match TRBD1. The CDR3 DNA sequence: TGTGCCAGCAGCCGTTTTGAGGGACAGGGGAACTATGGCTACACCTTC. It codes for CASSRFEGQGNYGYTF.